This TCR beta chain is from a study of early T cells in non-severe SARS-CoV-2 infection. About the research overall: From unsorted whole blood, bulk RNA was sequenced, and the chains remained unpaired. Study-wide results and caveats: Clonotype matching in VDJdb favored anti-spike CD8 responses and did not capture private and CD4 specificities.

Germline CDR1 MNHNS, CDR2 SASEGT. This CDR3 is 16 amino acids long. V dropped 3 bases and J dropped 0 bases, with 13 bases sitting between them. Molecules of cDNA were individually given unique molecular identifiers that were attached to them. Each CDR3 protein gets one entry after TCRdb re-called the 5' RACE reads with MiXCR. The data contain approximately 79,000 distinct CDR3 sequences, roughly 13% of them seen just once; the ten biggest clones take up about 1.1%. This clonotype was seen at least ten times. Antigen: not known. What was sequenced was whole blood. The receptor was isolated from an adult who was a healthcare worker with PCR-confirmed SARS-CoV-2 infection or an uninfected control (not recorded which). This chain connects TRBV6-1 to TRBJ2-3; perhaps TRBD2 as D (7 bases). In DNA, the CDR3 is TGTGCCAGCAGTGAGAGGGGGGGGGTCAGCACAGATACGCAGTATTTT. This gives the protein CASSERGGVSTDTQYF.